One sample yielded the 19 T cell receptor beta chains listed below, sequenced in a study of blood T cells in healthy people across ages. Using a J-beta primer mix together with a sample-barcoded 5' primer, a second PCR was run for roughly 6 to 12 cycles. MiXCR, applied by TCRdb to the 5' RACE reads, yields one record per CDR3 protein. The repertoire holds some 1.1 million distinct CDR3 sequences, with more than 30% as singletons. Sequencing used blood. Source of these receptors: a man aged 18-30 years in good health.

The chain combines TRBV12-3 or TRBV12-4 with TRBJ1-1; 7 bases align to TRBD1. The junction had 12 bases not matched to a gene; V was cut back by 7 bases and J by 4 bases. This CDR3 contains 15 residues. The CDR3 loop reads CASTPSGGEGTEAFF. The CDR3 DNA is TGTGCCAGCACCCCGTCAGGGGGGGAGGGCACTGAAGCTTTCTTT.

This clonotype was seen only a few times. The chain combines TRBV4-1 with TRBJ2-5; D is unclear. Germline V gene data show CDR1 as MGHRA and CDR2 as YSYEKL. This CDR3 is 14 amino acids long. V was clipped by 0 bases and J by 2 bases, with 7 bases between them. The CDR3, as DNA: TGCGCCAGCAGCCAAGAAGTCTCTCAAGAGACCCAGTACTTC. Encoded protein: CASSQEVSQETQYF.

This clonotype was counted between two and nine times. V is TRBV10-3 and J is TRBJ2-5; TRBD2 might be the D (6 bases). The CDR3 consists of 15 residues. Looked up from germline, CDR1 is ENHRY and CDR2 is SYGVKD. Trimming cost V 0 bases and J 1 base, with 9 bases left between them. CDR3 bases: TGTGCCATCAGTGAGTCGTCGGGACTCCAAGAGACCCAGTACTTC. Its translation: CAISESSGLQETQYF.

The rearrangement links TRBV12-3 or TRBV12-4 to TRBJ2-2; TRBD2 might be the D (7 bases). The CDR3 spans 16 residues. Trimming removed 7 bases at V and 0 bases at J, with 15 bases between. The CDR3, as DNA: TGTGCCAGCAACAAAGGGGGGGGGTCGAACACCGGGGAGCTGTTTTTT. This codes for CASNKGGGSNTGELFF.

This clonotype appeared a few times. This chain uses TRBV20-1 with TRBJ1-4; possible D gene TRBD1, 6 bases. The CDR3 is made up of 15 amino acids. Germline CDR1 DFQATT, CDR2 SNEGSKA (reference sequence). V dropped 0 bases and J dropped 6 bases, with 14 bases sitting between them. The DNA for the CDR3 is TGCAGTGCTAGAGACCGAACAGGGTACGATGAAAAACTGTTTTTT. It yields the protein CSARDRTGYDEKLFF.

The rearrangement joins TRBV4-2 to TRBJ2-3; TRBD2 aligns across 10 bases. Trimming removed 1 base from V and 3 bases from J; junction bases left unmatched: 7. The CDR3 covers 17 residues. CDR1 is LGHNA and CDR2 is YNFKEQ in the germline V gene. CDR3 DNA sequence: TGTGCCAGCAGCCAAGGGGGGAGCGGGGGGGCTACAGATACGCAGTATTTT. It is translated as CASSQGGSGGATDTQYF.

The chain joins TRBV27 to TRBJ2-3, with D perhaps TRBD2 (6 bases). The germline V gene has CDR1 MNHEY and CDR2 SMNVEV (reference sequence). The CDR3 totals 14 residues. The germline V and J ends were trimmed by 7 bases and 2 bases, with 13 bases remaining between them. The CDR3 nucleotides read TGTGCCAGCACCCACCCGGGGGACACAGATACGCAGTATTTT. Residues: CASTHPGDTDTQYF.

This chain connects TRBV7-9 to TRBJ2-3; unclear D gene. The germline gives CDR1 SEHNR, CDR2 FQNEAQ (reference sequence). The CDR3 spans 11 residues. Trimming removed 7 bases at V and 5 bases at J, with 7 bases between. For the CDR3, the DNA is TGTGCCAGCACCCAGAAAGATACGCAGTATTTT. Translating it yields CASTQKDTQYF.

J is TRBJ2-2 and V is TRBV12-3 or TRBV12-4; TRBD2 is a possible D gene (6 bases). The CDR3 covers 16 residues. The germline V and J ends were trimmed by 3 bases and 2 bases, with 13 bases remaining between them. The DNA for the CDR3 is TGTGCCAGCAGTTTTCTAGTGACTAGTAACACCGGGGAGCTGTTTTTT. This encodes CASSFLVTSNTGELFF.

This clonotype was seen more than once but under ten times. The V call is TRBV4-3, the J call TRBJ2-1; D is ambiguous. In germline, CDR1 is LGHNA, CDR2 YSLEER. V lost 3 bases to trimming and J lost 0 bases, with 9 bases between them. CDR3 length: 15 residues. The CDR3 region is CASSHVGSSYNEQFF. DNA for the CDR3: TGCGCCAGCAGCCACGTTGGCAGCTCCTACAATGAGCAGTTCTTC.

This clonotype has a handful of counts. The chain couples TRBV4-3 to TRBJ2-6; no clear D. Trimming took off 0 bases at V and 3 bases at J, with 9 bases between the two ends. The CDR3 runs to 16 residues. CDR1 and CDR2 from the germline V gene are LGHNA and YSLEER. The CDR3, as DNA: TGCGCCAGCAGCCAAGATTACTCTGGTGGGGCCAACGTCCTGACTTTC. This codes for CASSQDYSGGANVLTF.

The rearrangement uses TRBV2 and TRBJ2-1; 10 bases match TRBD2. Germline values: CDR1 SNHLY, CDR2 FYNNEI. The ends lost 2 bases at V and 4 bases at J; junction bases unmatched: 8. This CDR3 is built from 17 residues. This chain's CDR3 is CASSELAGAFTYNEQFF. Here the CDR3 DNA reads TGTGCCAGCAGTGAACTAGCGGGGGCCTTTACTTACAATGAGCAGTTCTTC.

V is TRBV11-1 and J is TRBJ2-2, with D tentatively TRBD1 or TRBD2 (5 bases each). This CDR3 spans 17 amino acids. Looked up from germline, CDR1 is SGHAT and CDR2 is FQDESV (reference sequence). Trimming pared 5 bases from V and 2 bases from J, leaving 18 bases between. The CDR3 region has the DNA TGTGCCAGCAGCGCGAGAACCGGGGCTAGAAACACCGGGGAGCTGTTTTTT. Its protein product is CASSARTGARNTGELFF. The full variable domain, completed using reference TRBV11-1 and TRBJ2-2, is EAEVAQSPRYKITEKSQAVAFWCDPISGHATLYWYRQILGQGPELLVQFQDESVVDDSQLPKDRFSAERLKGVDSTLKIQPAELGDSAMYLCASSARTGARNTGELFFGEGSRLTVL.

CDR3 loop: CSAGTSGRSNEQFF. CDR3 nucleotide sequence: TGCAGTGCCGGGACTAGCGGGCGTTCCAATGAGCAGTTCTTC. V gene TRBV20-1 combines with J gene TRBJ2-1; TRBD2 matches 12 bases. The junction had 6 bases not matched to a gene; V was cut back by 6 bases and J by 6 bases. The CDR3 is 14 amino acids. The V gene's germline CDR1 is DFQATT and CDR2 SNEGSKA (reference sequence).

The chain combines TRBV18 with TRBJ1-1; no clear D gene. There are 15 residues in the CDR3. Trimming cost V 0 bases and J 0 bases, with 8 bases left between them. Germline CDR1 and CDR2: KGHSH and LQKENI. CDR3 in amino acids: CASSPPEDLNTEAFF. The DNA of the CDR3 is TGTGCCAGCTCACCACCGGAGGATCTGAACACTGAAGCTTTCTTT.

In this sample, this clonotype turned up a few times. The germline gene is not matched at one end of the junction; a read error may be the cause. This chain links TRBV7-9 with TRBJ2-3; 7 nucleotides agree with TRBD1. CDR1 and CDR2 (germline): SEHNR, FQNEAQ (reference sequence). This CDR3 region has 20 residues. The CDR3 DNA follows: TGTGCCAGCAGTTTAGGGAACAGGGGCCATCGGACTGTAACTTCAGATACGCAGTATTTT. It specifies CASSLGNRGHRTVTSDTQYF.

This chain connects TRBV9 to TRBJ2-2; no definite D call. The germline V gene has CDR1 SGDLS and CDR2 YYNGEE. The CDR3 sequence is 13 residues long. Deletions cut 3 bases from V and 3 bases from J, with 6 bases between. This chain's CDR3 is CASSGTHTGELFF. The CDR3 DNA reads TGTGCCAGCAGCGGAACCCACACCGGGGAGCTGTTTTTT.

The rearrangement joins TRBV7-9 to TRBJ1-1, with D hard to call. V dropped 4 bases and J dropped 9 bases, with 12 bases sitting between them. Germline lookup yields CDR1 SEHNR and CDR2 FQNEAQ (reference sequence). CDR3 length equals 12 residues. The CDR3 nucleotides are TGTGCCAGCAGCTCCCCCGGAGGGAAAGCTTTCTTT. Protein product: CASSSPGGKAFF.

The chain couples TRBV7-2 to TRBJ2-1, with D perhaps TRBD1 (6 bases). Germline CDR1 reads SGHTA; CDR2 reads FQGNSA. Deletions cut 3 bases from V and 15 bases from J, with 15 bases between. This CDR3 region has 12 residues. Written as DNA, the CDR3 is TGTGCCAGCAGCTTGAACCGGGACAAGGGGTTCTTC. Protein: CASSLNRDKGFF.